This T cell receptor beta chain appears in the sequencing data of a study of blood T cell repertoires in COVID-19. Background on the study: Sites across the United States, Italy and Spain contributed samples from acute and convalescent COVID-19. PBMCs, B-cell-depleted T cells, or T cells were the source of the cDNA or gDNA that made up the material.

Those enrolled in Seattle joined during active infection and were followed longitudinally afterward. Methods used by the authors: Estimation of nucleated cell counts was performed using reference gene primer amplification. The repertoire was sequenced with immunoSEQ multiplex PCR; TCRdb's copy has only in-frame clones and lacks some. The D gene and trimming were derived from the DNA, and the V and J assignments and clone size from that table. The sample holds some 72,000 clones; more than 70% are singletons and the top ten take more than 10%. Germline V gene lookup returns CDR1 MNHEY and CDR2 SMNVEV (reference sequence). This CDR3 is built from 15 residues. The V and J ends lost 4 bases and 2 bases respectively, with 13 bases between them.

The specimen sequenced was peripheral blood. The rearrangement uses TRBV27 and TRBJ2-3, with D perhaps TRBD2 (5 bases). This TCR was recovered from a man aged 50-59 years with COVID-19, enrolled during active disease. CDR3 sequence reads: CASSSRTRPTDTQYF. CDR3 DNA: TGTGCCAGCAGTTCCAGGACTCGCCCCACAGATACGCAGTATTTT.